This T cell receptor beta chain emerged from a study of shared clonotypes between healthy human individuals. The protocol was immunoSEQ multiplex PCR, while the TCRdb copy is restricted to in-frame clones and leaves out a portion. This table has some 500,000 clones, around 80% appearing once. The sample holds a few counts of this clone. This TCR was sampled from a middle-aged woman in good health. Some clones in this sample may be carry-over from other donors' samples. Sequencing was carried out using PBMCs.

CDR3 amino acids: CASSKTGDPNYEQYF. The DNA of the CDR3 is TGTGCCAGCAGCAAGACAGGGGACCCAAACTACGAGCAGTACTTC. V usage is TRBV6-4 and J usage is TRBJ2-7, with 8 bases identical to TRBD1. Germline loops: CDR1 MRHNA, CDR2 SNTAGT. The V gene end was trimmed by 6 bases and the J gene end by 3 bases; junction bases not matched to a gene: 10. The CDR3 sequence is 15 residues long.